The 6 T cell receptor beta chains below all came from one sample that was sequenced in a study of blood T cell repertoires in COVID-19. The assay was immunoSEQ multiplex PCR, and TCRdb's table has in-frame clones only and misses some. The data contain around 62,000 clones, roughly 90% of them seen just once; the ten biggest clones take up almost 4%. The material sequenced was peripheral blood. The receptors here all came from a human donor in a cohort sampled during active COVID-19.

This chain connects TRBV6-5 to TRBJ2-7, with 7 bases aligning to TRBD2. CDR3 length: 14 amino acids. After removal of 6 bases from V and 1 base from J, the junction contained 6 bases not matched to a gene. Germline loops: CDR1 MNHEY, CDR2 SVGAGI. The CDR3 loop reads CASSATGGSYEQYF. In DNA form, the CDR3 reads TGTGCCAGCAGCGCGACGGGGGGATCCTACGAGCAGTACTTC.

This clone has only a few counts. The chain employs TRBV5-4 and TRBJ1-1; TRBD1 might be the D (6 bases). Trimming shortened V by 4 bases and J by 0 bases, and 7 bases separated the two germline ends. This CDR3 is built from 13 residues. Germline CDR1 reads SGHNT; CDR2 reads YYREEE (reference sequence). This chain's CDR3 is CASSRQVNTEAFF. The DNA for the CDR3 is TGTGCCAGCAGCCGACAGGTGAACACTGAAGCTTTCTTT.

This clone was found once. The J gene is TRBJ1-2, the V gene TRBV7-9; 7 nucleotides agree with TRBD1. Germline V lookup: CDR1 SEHNR, CDR2 FQNEAQ (reference sequence). J gave up 2 bases and V 5 bases, and 11 bases lay outside the gene matches. This CDR3 spans 16 amino acids. The CDR3, as DNA: TGTGCCAGCAGCCCTCCGCATACAGGGGCAAACTATGGCTACACCTTC. It is translated as CASSPPHTGANYGYTF.

The genes are TRBV25-1 and TRBJ2-3, with 10 bases lining up with TRBD1. Unmatched junction bases numbered 1, after V lost 3 bases and J lost 4 bases. CDR1 and CDR2 (germline): MGHDK, SYGVNS. CDR3 size: 14 residues. The DNA for the CDR3 is TGTGCCAGCAGTGACGGACAGGGGGCAGATACGCAGTATTTT. It translates to CASSDGQGADTQYF. The entire variable domain, with the rest obtained from reference TRBV25-1 and TRBJ2-3, is as follows: EADIYQTPRYLVIGTGKKITLECSQTMGHDKMYWYQQDPGMELHLIHYSYGVNSTEKGDLSSESTVSRIRTEHFPLTLESARPSHTSQYLCASSDGQGADTQYFGPGTRLTVL.

V gene TRBV5-4 combines with J gene TRBJ1-2; no firm D call. This CDR3 has 14 amino acids. CDR1 and CDR2 from the germline V gene are SGHNT and YYREEE (reference sequence). Deletions cut 0 bases from V and 1 base from J, with 7 bases between. CDR3 DNA: TGTGCCAGCAGCTTGGGAGGCAGTAACTATGGCTACACCTTC. Encoded protein: CASSLGGSNYGYTF.

The chain is built from TRBV28 and TRBJ2-7; tentatively, D is TRBD1 (6 bases). The CDR3 is made up of 14 amino acids. Between the trimmed V and J ends, which lost 7 bases and 3 bases, there was a span of 16 bases. Germline values: CDR1 MDHEN, CDR2 SYDVKM. The CDR3 protein is CASTFRDTNYEQYF. Written as DNA, the CDR3 is TGTGCCAGCACCTTCCGGGACACTAACTACGAGCAGTACTTC.